This T cell receptor beta chain was found in a study of cytomegalovirus exposure and HLA in healthy donors. The CDR3 is 15 residues long. CDR1 MGHRA and CDR2 YSYEKL come from the germline V gene. The germline V and J ends were trimmed by 2 bases and 4 bases, with 15 bases remaining between them. The PCR was carried out with 60 Vbeta primers and 13 Jbeta primers. Clones were sequenced by immunoSEQ multiplex PCR, and TCRdb holds only the in-frame ones, with some missing. The table records approximately 140,000 clones, roughly 88% of them present only once. The TCR was taken from a woman aged 35 to 49 in good health and CMV-seronegative. The chain links TRBV4-1 to TRBJ2-7, with D perhaps matching TRBD1 (5 bases). The specimen was PBMCs. CDR3 sequence (DNA): TGCGCCAGCAGCCAATTATCGACAGCGAAATACGAGCAGTACTTC. It yields the protein CASSQLSTAKYEQYF.